This passage covers 16 T cell receptor beta chains from one sample sequenced in a study of long-term antiretroviral therapy in people with HIV. Survey-level immunoSEQ v3.0 assays were run. Assay: immunoSEQ multiplex PCR; the TCRdb copy retains only in-frame clones and omits some. The table lists 20,000 to 30,000 clones, 81% of them singletons. Sequencing was performed on unsorted PBMCs, taken 4.4 years after starting antiretroviral therapy. The source of these receptors is a young man with HIV.

In this sample, this clone turned up once. The CDR3 sequence is CASSPSTSTNEKLFF. In DNA form, the CDR3 reads TGTGCCAGCAGCCCCTCAACCTCCACTAATGAAAAACTGTTTTTT. The chain carries TRBV13 and TRBJ1-4; no reliable D call. V shed 5 bases and J shed 2 bases, with 12 bases lying between them. The CDR3 is 15 residues long. Germline V gene sequence: CDR1 PRHDT, CDR2 FYEKMQ (reference sequence).

By its share, this clone is medium-sized. This rearrangement joins TRBV27 to TRBJ2-3; D remains ambiguous. V was pared by 5 bases and J by 4 bases, with 10 bases between. Germline values: CDR1 MNHEY, CDR2 SMNVEV (reference sequence). The CDR3 sequence is 13 residues long. CDR3 sequence reads: CASSVLGPDTQYF. As DNA, the CDR3 is TGTGCCAGCAGTGTACTTGGGCCAGATACGCAGTATTTT.

In this sample, this clone turned up once. The chain recombines TRBV6-5 with TRBJ2-3, with D hard to call. The CDR3 length is 15 residues. CDR1 is MNHEY and CDR2 is SVGAGI in the germline V gene. The ends were cut back, 0 bases at V and 2 bases at J, with 9 bases in the middle. CDR3 loop: CASSYSSGLTDTQYF. The CDR3 coding sequence is TGTGCCAGCAGTTACTCGTCGGGTCTCACAGATACGCAGTATTTT.

The chain has TRBV5-4 and TRBJ2-7; 7 positions match TRBD2. Germline V gene data show CDR1 as SGHNT and CDR2 as YYREEE (reference sequence). The CDR3 has 14 residues. V trimming: 2 bases; J trimming: 5 bases; junction bases outside the gene matches: 7. CDR3 amino acids: CASSFLGGTNEQYF. The CDR3 nucleotides read TGTGCCAGCAGCTTTCTCGGGGGGACGAACGAGCAGTACTTC.

The V call is TRBV15, the J call TRBJ2-3, with 7 positions matching TRBD2. The CDR3 extends over 17 amino acids. V dropped 0 bases and J dropped 2; count of bases not matched to a gene: 8. Germline assignment: CDR1 LNHNV and CDR2 YYDKDF (reference sequence). CDR3: CATSRDGTNFDTDTQYF. In DNA form, the CDR3 reads TGTGCCACCAGCAGAGATGGGACTAACTTCGACACAGATACGCAGTATTTT.

The chain combines TRBV9 with TRBJ2-7; tentative D call: TRBD1 (6 bases). Trimming removed 4 bases at V and 0 bases at J, with 20 bases between. CDR1 and CDR2 from the germline V gene are SGDLS and YYNGEE. The CDR3 length is 17 residues. For the CDR3, the DNA is TGTGCCAGCAGCCCCCAGACAGGCCTGACGAGCTCCTACGAGCAGTACTTC. It codes for CASSPQTGLTSSYEQYF.

This clone was recorded a few times. The chain links TRBV28 to TRBJ2-7; D is perhaps TRBD1 or TRBD2 (5 bases each). The CDR3 runs 14 residues. The V gene lost 5 bases and the J gene lost 2 bases, with 13 bases spanning the gap. CDR1 and CDR2 (germline): MDHEN, SYDVKM. CDR3 sequence reads: CASSPTGTAYEQYF. The CDR3 nucleotides are TGTGCCAGCAGTCCCACCGGGACGGCCTACGAGCAGTACTTC. Drawing the rest from reference TRBV28 and TRBJ2-7, the complete variable domain is DVKVTQSSRYLVKRTGEKVFLECVQDMDHENMFWYRQDPGLGLRLIYFSYDVKMKEKGDIPEGYSVSREKKERFSLILESASTNQTSMYLCASSPTGTAYEQYFGPGTRLTVT.

The chain combines TRBV9 with TRBJ1-2; D is uncertain. V gave up 2 bases and J gave up 0 bases, with 5 bases separating them. This CDR3 comprises 13 residues. The germline CDR1 and CDR2 sequences are SGDLS and YYNGEE. CDR3 residues: CASSVVANYGYTF. In nucleotides, the CDR3 is TGTGCCAGCAGCGTCGTAGCTAACTATGGCTACACCTTC.

This chain connects TRBV4-1 to TRBJ1-5; TRBD1 aligns across 11 bases. The CDR3 consists of 17 residues. Germline CDR1 reads MGHRA; CDR2 reads YSYEKL. V was pared by 4 bases and J by 1 base, with 6 bases of the junction left unmatched. The CDR3: CASSPGQGAGSNQPQHF. In DNA, the CDR3 is TGCGCCAGCAGCCCTGGACAGGGGGCTGGAAGCAATCAGCCCCAGCATTTT.

This chain uses TRBV5-6 with TRBJ2-3, with 7 bases aligning to TRBD2. With 3 bases clipped from V and 3 bases from J, the junction kept 7 bases outside the gene matches. The CDR3 covers 15 residues. CDR1 and CDR2 from the germline V gene are SGHDT and YYEEEE. CDR3 sequence reads: CASSSLGLVTDTQYF. As DNA, the CDR3 is TGTGCCAGCAGCTCCCTCGGACTAGTAACAGATACGCAGTATTTT.

V gene TRBV10-3 combines with J gene TRBJ1-1; 7 bases are shared with TRBD1. Germline V gene sequence: CDR1 ENHRY, CDR2 SYGVKD. This CDR3 region has 12 residues. Unmatched junction bases numbered 5, after V lost 5 bases and J lost 8 bases. The CDR3 DNA reads TGTGCCATCAGTAGGGACAGACTAGAAGCTTTCTTT. It specifies CAISRDRLEAFF.

This chain joins TRBV29-1 and TRBJ2-1; tentatively, D is TRBD2 (5 bases). V was clipped by 1 base and J by 3 bases, with 19 bases between them. CDR3 length equals 17 residues. Germline values: CDR1 SQVTM, CDR2 ANQGSEA. The CDR3 region is CSVEGLTSSKGYNEQFF. The CDR3 bases are TGCAGCGTTGAAGGACTAACCTCATCGAAGGGCTACAATGAGCAGTTCTTC.

V gene TRBV28 combines with J gene TRBJ2-7; D possibly corresponds to TRBD2 (6 bases). The CDR3 spans 14 residues. The ends were cut back, 6 bases at V and 6 bases at J, with 18 bases in the middle. The V gene's germline CDR1 is MDHEN and CDR2 SYDVKM. The CDR3 nucleotides read TGTGCCAGCAGCCTACAAACCCGGGGGATCGAGCAGTACTTC. Its translation: CASSLQTRGIEQYF.

This clone was counted only a few times. The chain joins TRBV28 to TRBJ1-1; TRBD1 is a possible D gene (6 bases). The CDR3 is 12 amino acids. Trimming stripped 7 bases from V and 4 bases from J, with 10 bases between. The germline V gene encodes CDR1 MDHEN and CDR2 SYDVKM. CDR3 DNA sequence: TGTGCCAGCAACCAGGGGACCACTGAAGCTTTCTTT. Translating gives CASNQGTTEAFF.

The chain combines TRBV5-1 with TRBJ1-1; TRBD1 might be the D (6 bases). Trimming pared 1 base from V and 1 base from J, leaving 11 bases between. This CDR3 is 15 amino acids long. CDR1 and CDR2 from the germline V gene are SGHRS and YFSETQ. DNA of the CDR3: TGCGCCAGCAGCTTGAAGCAGGGGACGAACACTGAAGCTTTCTTT. Its translation is CASSLKQGTNTEAFF.

V is TRBV7-9 and J is TRBJ2-2; 7 bases are a match to TRBD2. The J segment lost 4 bases and the V segment lost 4 bases, leaving 9 bases of the junction unmatched. The CDR3 is 16 residues long. CDR1 and CDR2 (germline): SEHNR, FQNEAQ (reference sequence). This CDR3 is CASSSADGGGTGELFF. The CDR3, as DNA: TGTGCCAGCAGCTCAGCGGATGGGGGGGGCACCGGGGAGCTGTTTTTT.